This T cell receptor (beta chain) emerged from a study of identical twins. Study outcomes and limitations: Excess twin sharing in beta out-of-frame sequences was weaker. While abundant cord blood beta clonotypes carried fewer insertions, memory repertoires showed no such pattern.

The CDR3 sequence is 14 residues long. V dropped 5 bases and J dropped 6 bases, with 17 bases sitting between them. CDR1 is SGHTA and CDR2 is FQGNSA in the germline V gene. Remarks on this clonotype: What it binds is not known.

TCRdb re-analysed the 5' RACE reads in MiXCR, keeping a single row per CDR3 protein. This table holds some 790,000 distinct CDR3 sequences, about 18% found once. These data were likewise used in another study, on T cells expressing NK-cell markers. From that report: Repertoire data for TCR beta were derived from sorted T cells (CD3+CD56+NKG2C+, CD3+CD56+NKG2C- and CD3+CD56-NKG2C+).

This rearrangement joins TRBV7-2 to TRBJ2-7, with a tentative D call TRBD2 (6 bases). Sequencing was performed on PBMCs. This receptor was identified in a woman between 18 and 30 years old in good health. CDR3: CASSRDSLFVEQYF. The CDR3, as DNA: TGTGCCAGCAGCCGGGACTCCCTTTTTGTCGAGCAGTACTTC.